This TCR beta chain was captured by sequencing in a study of T cells after yellow fever vaccination (dated by TCRdb to about 2019). General notes on the study: The SMART-Seq v4 Ultra Low Input RNA kit was used to prepare libraries from fractions with low cell numbers. Bulk TCR alpha and beta repertoires were sequenced longitudinally to track T-cell clones before and after primary and booster YFV17D yellow fever vaccination. Two healthy male donors, one aged 18 to 29 and one aged 30 to 40 years, made up the cohort. Blood was drawn at multiple timepoints before and after primary and secondary immunization, with bulk PBMC replicates and cell subsets isolated. The research as a whole found: Compared with the primary T-cell response, the secondary T-cell response was faster but weaker, reaching its peak on day 5 rather than on day 15. Because only a couple of donors were included in the study, the extent to which the findings can be generalized is limited. Most clones expanded after primary vaccination were re-detected after the booster (almost 98% of CD4 and approximately 88% of CD8), suggesting broad memory maintenance. Computational filtering was needed because FACS-sorted repertoires could contain abundant contaminating clonotypes from the bulk population. A small share of clonotypes occurred in both CD4 and CD8 compartments, likely arising from convergent recombination.

Reading the germline V gene gives CDR1 SGHTA and CDR2 FQGNSA. Measured from the cysteine to the phenylalanine, the CDR3 is 15 residues long. The entry retains the CDR3 DNA only, 45 bases that are in frame from base 1. Trimming accounts for 5 bases at V and 4 bases at J, while the number of junction bases matched to no gene is 7. TCR cDNA was synthesized by 5'RACE template switching, through which a universal primer site and unique molecular identifiers were introduced. Priming of cDNA synthesis was performed from both the TCR alpha and TCR beta constant segments. Libraries were amplified in two PCR steps, with sample barcodes and sequencing adapters added in the second step. Libraries were sequenced on Illumina HiSeq 2500 (2x100 bp) or NovaSeq (2x150 bp). As for the authors' bioinformatics: MIGEC was used to demultiplex reads and collapse the reads into UMI consensus sequences, and MiXCR was used for V(D)J alignment. Clonotypes responding to the vaccine were identified with edgeR on replicate PBMC samples, with the criteria of FDR below 0.01 and a log2 fold change above 5 up to day 15. Each bulk clonotype received a CD4 or CD8 identity based on whether the sequenced CD4 or CD8 repertoire contained that clonotype at higher abundance. TCRdb passed the public sequencing reads through fastp at Q25 and MiXCR, retaining productive beta sequences. Rows are unified per CDR3 protein, each entry keeping the most common DNA and genes. TCRdb's processing, not the authors', yielded these V and J calls. Counted in this sample were 230,000 or so distinct CDR3 sequences; over 6.5% of them appeared once. The ten largest clones take up about 1% of the sample.

This clonotype was observed a handful of times. What this receptor recognizes is not known. Per-base quality was not reported, and no clone a single base away is much larger than it. Sample treatment or condition, as interpreted from the label and publication: live attenuated yellow fever vaccine strain. A standard Ficoll-Paque protocol was used to isolate PBMCs from peripheral blood. Dynabeads CD4 and CD8 positive selection kits were used to isolate CD4 and CD8 T-cell fractions. TriZol was used to extract RNA from bulk PBMCs, from CD4 and CD8 fractions, and from dextramer-positive and dextramer-negative fractions.

The rearranged chain carries TRBV7-2 and TRBJ2-7, and 11 junction bases match TRBD1. This receptor was obtained from a man aged 25 to 40 who received the YFV17D yellow fever vaccine. The specimen comprised CD4+ T cells sorted from PBMCs, sampled on the day of the yellow fever booster vaccination. The nucleotide sequence reads TGTGCCAGCAGCCCCCCGGGACAGGGGGTGTACGAGCAGTACTTC. Its protein is CASSPPGQGVYEQYF.